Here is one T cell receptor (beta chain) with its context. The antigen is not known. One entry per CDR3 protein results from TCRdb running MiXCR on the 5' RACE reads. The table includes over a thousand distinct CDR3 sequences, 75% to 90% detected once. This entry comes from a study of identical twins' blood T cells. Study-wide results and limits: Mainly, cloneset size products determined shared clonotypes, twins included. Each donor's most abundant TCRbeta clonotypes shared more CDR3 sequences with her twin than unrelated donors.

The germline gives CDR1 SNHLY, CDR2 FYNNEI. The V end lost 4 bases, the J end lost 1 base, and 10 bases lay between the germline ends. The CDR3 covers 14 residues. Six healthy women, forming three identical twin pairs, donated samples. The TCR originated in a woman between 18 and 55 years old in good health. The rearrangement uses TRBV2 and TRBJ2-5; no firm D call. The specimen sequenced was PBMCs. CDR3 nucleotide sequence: TGTGCCAGCAGTGCTAAGTCAGTCCAAGAGACCCAGTACTTC. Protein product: CASSAKSVQETQYF.